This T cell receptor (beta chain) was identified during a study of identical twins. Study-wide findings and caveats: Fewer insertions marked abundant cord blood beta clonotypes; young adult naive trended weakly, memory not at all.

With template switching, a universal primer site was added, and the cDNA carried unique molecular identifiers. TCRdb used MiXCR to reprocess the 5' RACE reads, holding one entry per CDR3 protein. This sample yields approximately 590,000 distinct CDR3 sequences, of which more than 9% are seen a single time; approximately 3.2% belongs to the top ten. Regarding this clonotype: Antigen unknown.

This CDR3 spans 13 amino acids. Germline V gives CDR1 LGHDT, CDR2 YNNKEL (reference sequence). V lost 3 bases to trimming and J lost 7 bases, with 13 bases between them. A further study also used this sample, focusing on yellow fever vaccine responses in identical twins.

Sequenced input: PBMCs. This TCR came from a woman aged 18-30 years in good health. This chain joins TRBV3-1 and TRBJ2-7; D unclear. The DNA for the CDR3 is TGTGCCAGCAGCCAGGTCGCCAATTGGGAGCAGTACTTC. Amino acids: CASSQVANWEQYF.